A selection of T cell receptor beta chains follows, all from one sample in a study of technical replicates of blood from a handful of donors. Here immunoSEQ multiplex PCR was the method, and the copy in TCRdb shows in-frame clones only, minus some. Here the sample spans about 64,000 clones, around 88% being singletons. The material sequenced was PBMCs. The receptors stem from a human donor in good health. Some clones in this sample may be carry-over from other donors' samples. Both conserved end residues are part of each CDR3. The order of the fields is V gene, D gene, clone size, J gene, CDR3 DNA, CDR3 protein. D genes are given only for firm matches. The listing skips clone size in some rows; elsewhere it reads once, few, many or a size class.

V: TRBV5-1
D: TRBD1
size: NA
J: TRBJ2-7
DNA: TGCGCCAGCAGCTACAGGGGGCAGAGGTCCTACGAGCAGTACTTC
CDR3: CASSYRGQRSYEQYF

V: TRBV2
D: NA
size: NA
J: TRBJ2-1
DNA: TGTGCCAGCAGTGAAACAGTCAATGAGCAGTTCTTC
CDR3: CASSETVNEQFF

V: TRBV27
D: TRBD2
size: NA
J: TRBJ2-7
DNA: TGTGCCGGAGAGACTCAGGCTAGCGGAAATTACGAGCAGTACTTC
CDR3: CAGETQASGNYEQYF

V: TRBV7-2
D: NA
size: once
J: TRBJ1-2
DNA: TGTGCCAGCAGCTTAGGTCAGGGGTTGGGCTATGGCTACACCTTC
CDR3: CASSLGQGLGYGYTF

V: TRBV5-4
D: NA
size: NA
J: TRBJ2-1
DNA: TGTGCCAGCTCACAGGGGGGGGCAAGTTACAATGAGCAGTTCTTC
CDR3: CASSQGGASYNEQFF

V: TRBV6-6
D: NA
size: few
J: TRBJ1-2
DNA: TGTGCCAGCCACGGACAGTATGGCTACACCTTC
CDR3: CASHGQYGYTF

V: TRBV19
D: TRBD2
size: NA
J: TRBJ2-7
DNA: TGTGCCAGTAGTGCCCCGGGACTAGTGGCCTACGAGCAGTACTTC
CDR3: CASSAPGLVAYEQYF

V: TRBV6-4
D: TRBD1
size: NA
J: TRBJ2-7
DNA: TGTGCCAGCAGAAACGAACAGGGGGTTGGCTACGAGCAGTACTTC
CDR3: CASRNEQGVGYEQYF

V: TRBV19
D: TRBD1
size: NA
J: TRBJ1-3
DNA: TGTGCCAGTAGGAAGGGGAGAACAGGGGCCACTGGAAACACCATATATTTT
CDR3: CASRKGRTGATGNTIYF

V: TRBV30
D: TRBD2
size: NA
J: TRBJ2-1
DNA: TGTGCCTGGAGTGTACAGCGCGGGAGGGTGACCTACAATGAGCAGTTCTTC
CDR3: CAWSVQRGRVTYNEQFF

V: TRBV4-3
D: NA
size: NA
J: TRBJ1-3
DNA: TGCGCCAGCAGCCAAGGAGGACAGTCGTGGAACACCATATATTTT
CDR3: CASSQGGQSWNTIYF

V: TRBV9
D: TRBD2
size: NA
J: TRBJ2-3
DNA: TGTGCCAGCAGCGTCGGACTAGCGGCACTGAGGGATACGCAGTATTTT
CDR3: CASSVGLAALRDTQYF

V: TRBV7-6
D: NA
size: NA
J: TRBJ2-7
DNA: TGTGCCAGCAGCTTTGACTTTGGTGTGTACGAGCAGTACTTC
CDR3: CASSFDFGVYEQYF

V: TRBV6-5
D: NA
size: NA
J: TRBJ1-2
DNA: TGTGCCAGCAGTTACTCCTCACGGGGTGGCTACACCTTC
CDR3: CASSYSSRGGYTF

V: TRBV5-5
D: NA
size: NA
J: TRBJ1-2
DNA: TGTGCCAGCAGCCGCGGGGGGCTTGGCTACACCTTC
CDR3: CASSRGGLGYTF

V: TRBV4-3
D: NA
size: NA
J: TRBJ2-4
DNA: TGCGCCAGCAGCCAGGTACTAGTAGTCAAAAACATTCAGTACTTC
CDR3: CASSQVLVVKNIQYF

V: TRBV10-3
D: NA
size: NA
J: TRBJ2-2
DNA: TGTGCCATCAGTGACCCCGGGTCGAACACCGGGGAGCTGTTTTTT
CDR3: CAISDPGSNTGELFF

V: TRBV19
D: TRBD2
size: NA
J: TRBJ2-1
DNA: TGTGCCAGTAGTATTTCAACCGGGGGGATCAATGAGCAGTTCTTC
CDR3: CASSISTGGINEQFF

V: TRBV27
D: NA
size: NA
J: TRBJ2-6
DNA: TGTGCCAGCAGTCCTTGGGGAGCCGGGGCCAACGTCCTGACTTTC
CDR3: CASSPWGAGANVLTF

V: TRBV7-9
D: NA
size: NA
J: TRBJ2-3
DNA: TGTGCCAGTCTCAGGACTGGCACAGATACGCAGTATTTT
CDR3: CASLRTGTDTQYF

V: TRBV19
D: TRBD1
size: NA
J: TRBJ1-5
DNA: TGTGCCAGTAGTATAGGGACAGGGTTCGTTCAGCCCCAGCATTTT
CDR3: CASSIGTGFVQPQHF

V: TRBV27
D: NA
size: NA
J: TRBJ2-7
DNA: TGTGCCAGCAGTCTTTACGAGCAGTACTTC
CDR3: CASSLYEQYF

V: TRBV2
D: TRBD1
size: NA
J: TRBJ2-7
DNA: TGTGCCAGTTTGGACAGGGCTCTTTACGAGCAGTACTTC
CDR3: CASLDRALYEQYF

V: TRBV28
D: TRBD2
size: NA
J: TRBJ2-7
DNA: TGTGCCAGCAGTTCTATATACAAGGGTGGGACTAGCGGGGGGGCGATCGGTTACGAGCAGTACTTC
CDR3: CASSSIYKGGTSGGAIGYEQYF

V: TRBV4-1
D: TRBD2
size: NA
J: TRBJ2-4
DNA: TGCGCCAGCAGCCCGAGGATCGCGGGAGACTTAGCCAAAAACATTCAGTACTTC
CDR3: CASSPRIAGDLAKNIQYF

V: TRBV27
D: NA
size: NA
J: TRBJ1-1
DNA: TGTGCCAGCAGTTTAATCGGCGGGAGGACTGAAGCTTTCTTT
CDR3: CASSLIGGRTEAFF

V: TRBV5-1
D: TRBD2
size: NA
J: TRBJ2-1
DNA: TGCGCCAGCAGCGGTAGCGGGAATGAGCAGTTCTTC
CDR3: CASSGSGNEQFF

V: TRBV4-1
D: NA
size: NA
J: TRBJ2-1
DNA: TGCGCCAGCAGCCAGGGTGGGACACGGCAGTTCTTC
CDR3: CASSQGGTRQFF

V: TRBV7-3
D: TRBD1
size: NA
J: TRBJ1-3
DNA: TGTGCCAGCAGCTTACTCGGACAGGGAGGAGGAAACACCATATATTTT
CDR3: CASSLLGQGGGNTIYF

V: TRBV7-2
D: TRBD1
size: once
J: TRBJ1-5
DNA: TGTGCCAGCAGCTTAGACCAGGGGGCTGGACAGCCCCAGCATTTT
CDR3: CASSLDQGAGQPQHF

V: TRBV10-2
D: NA
size: NA
J: TRBJ1-1
DNA: TGCGCCAGCAGTGAGGAAGCGCGGAGAATGAACACTGAAGCTTTCTTT
CDR3: CASSEEARRMNTEAFF

V: TRBV18
D: TRBD1
size: NA
J: TRBJ1-1
DNA: TGTGCCAGCTCACCATACAGGACAGGAATGAGAGGGAACACTGAAGCTTTCTTT
CDR3: CASSPYRTGMRGNTEAFF

V: TRBV27
D: NA
size: NA
J: TRBJ1-1
DNA: TGTGCCAGCAGTTTATTCGAGGGTTTGACCACTGAAGCTTTCTTT
CDR3: CASSLFEGLTTEAFF

V: TRBV19
D: TRBD1
size: once
J: TRBJ2-1
DNA: TGTGCCAGTAGTATTCTGGGACAGGGGTGGGATGAGCAGTTCTTC
CDR3: CASSILGQGWDEQFF

V: TRBV5-8
D: TRBD2
size: NA
J: TRBJ2-2
DNA: TGTGCCAGCAGCCACTCTAGCGGGAGGGCCCTCGGGGAGCTGTTTTTT
CDR3: CASSHSSGRALGELFF

V: TRBV2
D: TRBD2
size: NA
J: TRBJ2-3
DNA: TGTGCCAGCAGGAAGACTAGCGGGGGGGGACCCACAGATACGCAGTATTTT
CDR3: CASRKTSGGGPTDTQYF

V: TRBV4-3
D: TRBD1
size: few
J: TRBJ1-4
DNA: TGCGCCAGCAGCCAGGGAACAGGGGGAGGTGAAAAACTGTTTTTT
CDR3: CASSQGTGGGEKLFF

V: TRBV18
D: NA
size: NA
J: TRBJ1-1
DNA: TGTGCCAGCTCACCATTTGAGGGCTCGAACACTGAAGCTTTCTTT
CDR3: CASSPFEGSNTEAFF

V: TRBV19
D: TRBD2
size: NA
J: TRBJ2-1
DNA: TGTGCCAGTAATAGCGGGCCACGTGATGAGCAGTTCTTC
CDR3: CASNSGPRDEQFF

V: TRBV7-9
D: TRBD1
size: NA
J: TRBJ2-1
DNA: TGTGCCAGCAGCTCCACTATTGGACAGGGCGAGTTCTTC
CDR3: CASSSTIGQGEFF

V: TRBV7-3
D: TRBD1
size: NA
J: TRBJ2-5
DNA: TGTGCCAGCAGCTTAAGTGGGACAGGGCAAGAGACCCAGTACTTC
CDR3: CASSLSGTGQETQYF

V: TRBV6-5
D: NA
size: NA
J: TRBJ1-6
DNA: TGTGCCAGCAGCGTCGGGGAAGCTAATTCACCCCTCCACTTT
CDR3: CASSVGEANSPLHF

V: TRBV30
D: TRBD2
size: NA
J: TRBJ2-2
DNA: TGTGCCTGGAGTGTACAGGATCGGGGGGCCGGGGAGCTGTTTTTT
CDR3: CAWSVQDRGAGELFF

V: TRBV4-2
D: TRBD2
size: once
J: TRBJ2-3
DNA: TGTGCCAGCAGCCAAGAAAGCGGGAGGGCCAGCACAGATACGCAGTATTTT
CDR3: CASSQESGRASTDTQYF

V: TRBV7-2
D: NA
size: few
J: TRBJ2-3
DNA: TGTGCCAGTTCAATGGACTATACGGCAGATACGCAGTATTTT
CDR3: CASSMDYTADTQYF

V: TRBV6-5
D: NA
size: NA
J: TRBJ2-7
DNA: TGTGCCAGCAGTTACTCGTATCAGGGTTCCTACGAGCAGTACTTC
CDR3: CASSYSYQGSYEQYF

V: TRBV29-1
D: NA
size: NA
J: TRBJ2-1
DNA: TGCAGCGTGCCCCTAACGAGCTCCTACAATGAGCAGTTCTTC
CDR3: CSVPLTSSYNEQFF